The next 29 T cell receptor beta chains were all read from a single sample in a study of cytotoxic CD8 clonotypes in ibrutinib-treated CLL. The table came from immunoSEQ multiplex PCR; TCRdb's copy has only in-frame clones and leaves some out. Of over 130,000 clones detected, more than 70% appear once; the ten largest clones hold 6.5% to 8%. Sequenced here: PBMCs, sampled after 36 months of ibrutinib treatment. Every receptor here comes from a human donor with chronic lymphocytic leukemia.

The CDR3 coding sequence is TGTGCCAGCAGCGTCAGAGGGGGAGGGCCGGACGAGCAGTACTTC. This sequence encodes CASSVRGGGPDEQYF. The gene calls are TRBV9 and TRBJ2-7, with D possibly matching TRBD2 (7 bases). The CDR3 runs 15 residues. The ends were cut back, 2 bases at V and 5 bases at J, with 17 bases in the middle. Germline CDR1 and CDR2: SGDLS and YYNGEE.

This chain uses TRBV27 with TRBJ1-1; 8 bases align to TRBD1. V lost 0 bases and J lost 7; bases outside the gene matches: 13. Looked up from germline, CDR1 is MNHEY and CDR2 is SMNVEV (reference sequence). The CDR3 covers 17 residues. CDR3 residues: CASSLSFPTGAFDEAFF. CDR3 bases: TGTGCCAGCAGTTTATCCTTCCCGACAGGGGCCTTCGATGAAGCTTTCTTT.

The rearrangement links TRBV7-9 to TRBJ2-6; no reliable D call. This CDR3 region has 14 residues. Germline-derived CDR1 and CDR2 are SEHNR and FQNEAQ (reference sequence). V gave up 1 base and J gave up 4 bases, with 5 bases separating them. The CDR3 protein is CASSLVEGANVLTF. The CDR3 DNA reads TGTGCCAGCAGCTTAGTTGAGGGGGCCAACGTCCTGACTTTC. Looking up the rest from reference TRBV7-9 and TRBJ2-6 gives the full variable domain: DTGVSQNPRHKITKRGQNVTFRCDPISEHNRLYWYRQTLGQGPEFLTYFQNEAQLEKSRLLSDRFSAERPKGSFSTLEIQRTEQGDSAMYLCASSLVEGANVLTFGAGSRLTVL.

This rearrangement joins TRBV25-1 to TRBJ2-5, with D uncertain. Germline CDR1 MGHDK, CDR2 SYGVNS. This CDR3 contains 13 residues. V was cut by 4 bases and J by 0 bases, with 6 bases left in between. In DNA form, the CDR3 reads TGTGCCAGCAGTGCCGGGTACCAAGAGACCCAGTACTTC. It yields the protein CASSAGYQETQYF.

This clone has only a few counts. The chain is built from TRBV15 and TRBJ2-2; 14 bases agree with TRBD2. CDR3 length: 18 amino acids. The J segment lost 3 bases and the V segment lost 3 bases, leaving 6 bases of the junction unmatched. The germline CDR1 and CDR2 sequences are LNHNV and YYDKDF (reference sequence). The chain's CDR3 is CATSSPTSGRAHTGELFF. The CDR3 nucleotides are TGTGCCACCAGCAGCCCGACTAGCGGGAGGGCCCACACCGGGGAGCTGTTTTTT.

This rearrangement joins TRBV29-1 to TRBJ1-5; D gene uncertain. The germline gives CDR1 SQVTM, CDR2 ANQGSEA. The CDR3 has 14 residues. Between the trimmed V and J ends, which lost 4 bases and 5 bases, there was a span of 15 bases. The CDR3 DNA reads TGCAGCGTTGTTATCCAGGATCCTGATCAGCCCCAGCATTTT. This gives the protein CSVVIQDPDQPQHF.

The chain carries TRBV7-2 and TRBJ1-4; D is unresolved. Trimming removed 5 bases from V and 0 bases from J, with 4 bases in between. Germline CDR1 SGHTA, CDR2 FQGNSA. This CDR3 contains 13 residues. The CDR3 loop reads CASSPATNEKLFF. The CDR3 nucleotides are TGTGCCAGCAGCCCTGCAACTAATGAAAAACTGTTTTTT.

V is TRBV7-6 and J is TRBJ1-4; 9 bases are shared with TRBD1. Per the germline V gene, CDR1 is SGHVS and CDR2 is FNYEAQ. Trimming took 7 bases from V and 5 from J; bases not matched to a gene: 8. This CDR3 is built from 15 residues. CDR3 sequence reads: CASTRNRGRNEKLFF. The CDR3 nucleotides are TGTGCCAGCACCCGGAACAGGGGGCGAAATGAAAAACTGTTTTTT.

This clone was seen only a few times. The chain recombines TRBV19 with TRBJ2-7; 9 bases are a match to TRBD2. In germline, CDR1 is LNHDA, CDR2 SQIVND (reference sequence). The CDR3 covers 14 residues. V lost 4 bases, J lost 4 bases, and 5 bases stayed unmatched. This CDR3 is CASSTLAGPYEQYF. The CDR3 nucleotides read TGTGCCAGTAGTACCCTAGCGGGACCTTACGAGCAGTACTTC.

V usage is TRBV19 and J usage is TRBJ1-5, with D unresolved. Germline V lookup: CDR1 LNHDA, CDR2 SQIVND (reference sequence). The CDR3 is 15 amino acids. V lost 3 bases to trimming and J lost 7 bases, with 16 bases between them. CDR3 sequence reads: CASSIGPGLSQPQHF. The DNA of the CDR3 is TGTGCCAGTAGTATCGGTCCAGGCCTGTCACAGCCCCAGCATTTT.

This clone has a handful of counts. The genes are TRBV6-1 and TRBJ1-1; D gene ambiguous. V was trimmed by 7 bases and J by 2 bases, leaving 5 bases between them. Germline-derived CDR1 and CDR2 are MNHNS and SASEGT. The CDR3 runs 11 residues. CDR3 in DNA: TGTGCCAGCAAGGTTAACACTGAAGCTTTCTTT. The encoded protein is CASKVNTEAFF.

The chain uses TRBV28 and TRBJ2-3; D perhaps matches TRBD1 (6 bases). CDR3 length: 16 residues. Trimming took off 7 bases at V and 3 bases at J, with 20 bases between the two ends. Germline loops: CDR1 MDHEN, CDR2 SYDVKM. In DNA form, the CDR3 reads TGTGCCAGCATCAATAGGGGCAGGGGAAGTACAGATACGCAGTATTTT. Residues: CASINRGRGSTDTQYF.

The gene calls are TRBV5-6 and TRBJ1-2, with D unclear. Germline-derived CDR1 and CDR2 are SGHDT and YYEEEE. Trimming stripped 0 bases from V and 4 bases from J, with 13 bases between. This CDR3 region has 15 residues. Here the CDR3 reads CASSLELDQIYGYTF. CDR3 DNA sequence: TGTGCCAGCAGCTTGGAATTGGATCAGATCTATGGCTACACCTTC.

Here the CDR3 reads CASSGDRANTEAFF. The CDR3 region has the DNA TGTGCCAGCAGTGGGGACAGGGCGAACACTGAAGCTTTCTTT. The chain links TRBV2 to TRBJ1-1; 9 nucleotides align to TRBD1. This CDR3 region has 14 residues. The ends lost 4 bases at V and 1 base at J; junction bases unmatched: 1. CDR1 SNHLY and CDR2 FYNNEI come from the germline V gene.

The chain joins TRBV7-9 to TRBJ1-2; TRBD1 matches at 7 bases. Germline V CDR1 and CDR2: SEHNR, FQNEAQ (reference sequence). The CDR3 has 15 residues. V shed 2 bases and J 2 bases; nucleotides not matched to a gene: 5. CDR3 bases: TGTGCCAGCAGCTTAATGTCAGGGGGGAACTATGGCTACACCTTC. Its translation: CASSLMSGGNYGYTF.

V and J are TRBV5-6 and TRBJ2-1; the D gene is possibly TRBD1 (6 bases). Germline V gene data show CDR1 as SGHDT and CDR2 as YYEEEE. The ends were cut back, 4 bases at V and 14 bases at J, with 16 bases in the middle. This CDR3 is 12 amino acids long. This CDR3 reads CASSIGTTPKFF. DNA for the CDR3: TGTGCCAGCAGCATCGGGACAACCCCTAAGTTCTTC.

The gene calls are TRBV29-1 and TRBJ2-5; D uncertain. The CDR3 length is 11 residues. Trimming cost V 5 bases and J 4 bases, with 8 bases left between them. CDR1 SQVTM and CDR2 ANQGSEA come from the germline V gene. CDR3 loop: CSVHDGETQYF. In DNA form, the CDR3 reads TGCAGCGTTCATGACGGAGAGACCCAGTACTTC.

Written as DNA, the CDR3 is TGTGCCAGCAGTGAGGTAGCAGGCTCCTACAATGAGCAGTTCTTC. It yields the protein CASSEVAGSYNEQFF. V and J are TRBV25-1 and TRBJ2-1; D gene unclear. Germline CDR1 is MGHDK and CDR2 is SYGVNS. Trimming stripped 3 bases from V and 0 bases from J, with 9 bases between. The CDR3 sequence is 15 residues long.

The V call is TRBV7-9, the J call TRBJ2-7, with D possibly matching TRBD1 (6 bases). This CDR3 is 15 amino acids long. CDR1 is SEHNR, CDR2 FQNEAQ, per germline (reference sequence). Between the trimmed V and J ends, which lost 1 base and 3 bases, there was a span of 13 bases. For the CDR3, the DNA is TGTGCCAGCAGCTTAGGGGGGACACAATACTACGAGCAGTACTTC. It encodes CASSLGGTQYYEQYF.

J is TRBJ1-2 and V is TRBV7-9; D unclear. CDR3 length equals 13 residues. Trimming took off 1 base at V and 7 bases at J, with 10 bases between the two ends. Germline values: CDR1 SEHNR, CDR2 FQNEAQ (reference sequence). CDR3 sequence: CASSLGVAVGYTF. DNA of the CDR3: TGTGCCAGCAGCTTAGGTGTCGCGGTTGGCTACACCTTC.

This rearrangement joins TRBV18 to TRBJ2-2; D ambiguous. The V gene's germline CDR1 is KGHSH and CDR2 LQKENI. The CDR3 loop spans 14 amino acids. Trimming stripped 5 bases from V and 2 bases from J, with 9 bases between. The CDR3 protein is CASSSGANTGELFF. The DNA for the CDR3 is TGTGCCAGCTCATCAGGCGCAAACACCGGGGAGCTGTTTTTT.

The DNA for the CDR3 is TGCGCCAGCAGCCCGGGTGGGATAGCGGGAGACTACTACAATGAGCAGTTCTTC. It encodes CASSPGGIAGDYYNEQFF. The chain uses TRBV5-1 and TRBJ2-1, with TRBD2 matching 9 bases. V shed 4 bases and J 3 bases; nucleotides not matched to a gene: 14. The germline V gene encodes CDR1 SGHRS and CDR2 YFSETQ. The CDR3 is 18 residues long.

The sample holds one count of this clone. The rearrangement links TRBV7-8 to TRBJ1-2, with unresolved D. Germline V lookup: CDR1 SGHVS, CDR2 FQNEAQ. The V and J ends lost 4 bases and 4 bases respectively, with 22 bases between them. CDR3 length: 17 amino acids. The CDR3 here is CASSSTRIPPVIYGYTF. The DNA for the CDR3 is TGTGCCAGCAGCTCCACCAGGATCCCTCCGGTAATCTATGGCTACACCTTC.

CDR3 region: CASSLRGQAFGGNTIYF. The CDR3 DNA sequence: TGTGCCAGCAGCTTAAGGGGCCAGGCTTTTGGCGGAAACACCATATATTTT. V and J are TRBV7-9 and TRBJ1-3, with D possibly TRBD1 on 5 matching bases. Germline V gene lookup returns CDR1 SEHNR and CDR2 FQNEAQ (reference sequence). The CDR3 has 17 amino acids. V lost 2 bases and J 4 bases, leaving 18 bases between the germline ends.

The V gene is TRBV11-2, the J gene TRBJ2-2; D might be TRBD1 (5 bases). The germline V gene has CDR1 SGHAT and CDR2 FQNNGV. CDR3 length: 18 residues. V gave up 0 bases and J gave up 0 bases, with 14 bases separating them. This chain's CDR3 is CASSLDTRRAANTGELFF. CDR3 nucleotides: TGTGCCAGCAGCTTAGATACCCGCAGGGCCGCGAACACCGGGGAGCTGTTTTTT.

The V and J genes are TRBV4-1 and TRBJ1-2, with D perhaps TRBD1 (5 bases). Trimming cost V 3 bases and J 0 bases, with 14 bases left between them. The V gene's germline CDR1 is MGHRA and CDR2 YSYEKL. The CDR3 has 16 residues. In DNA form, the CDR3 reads TGCGCCAGCAGCCAGATCACCGGGGCAGCTAACTATGGCTACACCTTC. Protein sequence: CASSQITGAANYGYTF.

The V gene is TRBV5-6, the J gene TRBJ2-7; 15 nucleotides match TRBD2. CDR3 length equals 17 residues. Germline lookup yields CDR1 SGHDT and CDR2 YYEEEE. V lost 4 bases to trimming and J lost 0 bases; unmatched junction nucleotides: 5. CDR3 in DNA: TGTGCCAGCAGCCTCCCGGGACTAGCGGGGGGCTCCTACGAGCAGTACTTC. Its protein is CASSLPGLAGGSYEQYF.

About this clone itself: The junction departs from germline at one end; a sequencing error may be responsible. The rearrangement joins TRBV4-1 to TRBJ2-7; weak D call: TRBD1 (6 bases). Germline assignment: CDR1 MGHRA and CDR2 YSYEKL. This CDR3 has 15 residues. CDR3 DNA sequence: TGTGCCAGCAGCCCCCCCGGGACACACGCCTACGAGCAGTACTTC. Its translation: CASSPPGTHAYEQYF.

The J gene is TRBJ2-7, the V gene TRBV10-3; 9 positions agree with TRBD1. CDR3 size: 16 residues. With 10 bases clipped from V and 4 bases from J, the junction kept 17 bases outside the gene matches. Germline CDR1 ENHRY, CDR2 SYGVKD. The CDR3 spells CATLGAGTGLRYEQYF. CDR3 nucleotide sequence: TGTGCCACCCTCGGAGCCGGGACAGGGTTGCGGTACGAGCAGTACTTC.